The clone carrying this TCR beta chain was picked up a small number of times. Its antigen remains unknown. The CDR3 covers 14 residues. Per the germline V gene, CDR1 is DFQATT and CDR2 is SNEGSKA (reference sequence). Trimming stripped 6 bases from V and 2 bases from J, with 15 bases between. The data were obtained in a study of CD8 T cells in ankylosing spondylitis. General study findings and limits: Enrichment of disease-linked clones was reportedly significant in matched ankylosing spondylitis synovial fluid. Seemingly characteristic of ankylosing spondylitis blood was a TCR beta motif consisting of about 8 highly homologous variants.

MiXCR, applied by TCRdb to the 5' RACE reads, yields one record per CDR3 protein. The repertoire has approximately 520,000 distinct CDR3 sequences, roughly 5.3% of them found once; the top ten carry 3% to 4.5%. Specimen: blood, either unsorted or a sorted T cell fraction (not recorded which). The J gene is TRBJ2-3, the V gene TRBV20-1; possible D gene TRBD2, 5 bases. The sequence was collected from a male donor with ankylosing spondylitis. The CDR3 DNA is TGCAGTGCCCGAGGGCTAGCCCTCACAGATACGCAGTATTTT. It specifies CSARGLALTDTQYF.